Below, 18 T cell receptor beta chains from the same sample are listed, as sequenced in a study of blood T cell repertoires in COVID-19 (dated by TCRdb to about 2020). Receptors were amplified or captured by the immunoSEQ multiplex PCR assay. This immuneACCESS table, as held by TCRdb, lists in-frame sequences with V and J called but not all clones. Of the missing ones, under half trace to an unresolved V gene in checked studies; the others have no known cause. The sample table lists around 92,000 clones, more than 70% of them with a count of one. The leading ten clones occupy under 30% of the sample. Sequencing input: peripheral blood. These TCRs come from a human donor in a cohort sampled during active COVID-19.

V gene TRBV5-1 combines with J gene TRBJ1-2; D unclear. V lost 0 bases and J lost 4, with 13 bases in between. Germline CDR1 and CDR2: SGHRS and YFSETQ. This CDR3 spans 15 amino acids. This CDR3 reads CASSLVPQELYGYTF. In nucleotides, the CDR3 is TGCGCCAGCAGCTTGGTTCCGCAGGAACTCTATGGCTACACCTTC.

This sequence joins TRBV5-4 and TRBJ2-1; TRBD2 aligns across 11 bases. Trimming cost V 2 bases and J 10 bases; bases outside gene matches: 2. Germline V lookup: CDR1 SGHNT, CDR2 YYREEE (reference sequence). The CDR3 consists of 13 residues. This chain's CDR3 is CASSLLAGVEQFF. CDR3 DNA sequence: TGTGCCAGCAGCTTACTAGCGGGAGTGGAGCAGTTCTTC.

V and J are TRBV19 and TRBJ2-1, with 7 bases aligning to TRBD2. CDR3 length equals 14 residues. In germline, CDR1 is LNHDA, CDR2 SQIVND (reference sequence). V gave up 4 bases and J gave up 10 bases; unmatched junction bases: 10. CDR3 DNA: TGTGCCAGTAGTAATTCGGGAGGACAAGGGGAGCAGTTCTTC. As protein: CASSNSGGQGEQFF.

This clone was detected a few times. The V gene is TRBV6-2 or TRBV6-3, the J gene TRBJ2-1; TRBD2 aligns across 10 bases. The CDR3 runs to 14 residues. Germline CDR1 reads MNHEY; CDR2 reads SVGEGT. V lost 2 bases, J lost 12 bases, and 7 bases stayed unmatched. CDR3 sequence reads: CASSYERGGRVQFF. The CDR3 coding sequence is TGTGCCAGCAGTTACGAGCGGGGGGGCCGTGTGCAGTTCTTC.

The chain uses TRBV5-1 and TRBJ2-7; 12 bases fit TRBD2. The CDR3 has 18 amino acids. Unmatched junction bases numbered 15, after V lost 3 bases and J lost 5 bases. Per the germline V gene, CDR1 is SGHRS and CDR2 is YFSETQ. This chain's CDR3 is CASSWNPERLAGEDEQYF. CDR3 coding DNA: TGCGCCAGCAGCTGGAATCCTGAGAGACTAGCGGGAGAAGACGAGCAGTACTTC.

The CDR3 reads CASSEVQQTYEQYF. DNA of the CDR3: TGTGCCAGCAGTGAAGTTCAACAGACCTACGAGCAGTACTTC. V gene TRBV2 combines with J gene TRBJ2-7; D uncertain. The CDR3 is 14 amino acids. Germline CDR1 reads SNHLY; CDR2 reads FYNNEI. Trimming removed 1 base at V and 2 bases at J, with 9 bases between. Looking up the rest from reference TRBV2 and TRBJ2-7 gives the full variable domain: EPEVTQTPSHQVTQMGQEVILRCVPISNHLYFYWYRQILGQKVEFLVSFYNNEISEKSEIFDDQFSVERPDGSNFTLKIRSTKLEDSAMYFCASSEVQQTYEQYFGPGTRLTVT.

The chain has TRBV4-1 and TRBJ2-3; a possible D gene is TRBD2 (6 bases). Per the germline V gene, CDR1 is MGHRA and CDR2 is YSYEKL. The CDR3 is 14 amino acids. V was pared by 8 bases and J by 0 bases, with 12 bases between. DNA of the CDR3: TGCGCCAGCGGCAGCGGGTCGAGCACAGATACGCAGTATTTT. Translated, it gives CASGSGSSTDTQYF.

This clone was picked up many times. The sample has other DNA sequences that encode this CDR3 too. The chain links TRBV5-6 to TRBJ2-7; 7 nucleotides line up with TRBD1. The CDR3 is 14 residues long. From germline, CDR1 is SGHDT and CDR2 YYEEEE. J lost 1 base, V lost 0 bases, and 1 base had no gene match. CDR3 DNA sequence: TGTGCCAGCAGCTTGGACAGGGGTTCCTACGAGCAGTACTTC. It yields the protein CASSLDRGSYEQYF.

The chain is built from TRBV12-5 and TRBJ2-3; TRBD2 matches 7 bases. Germline V gives CDR1 LGHNT, CDR2 FRNRAP. The V and J ends lost 6 bases and 5 bases, in that order; junction bases with no gene match: 32. This CDR3 spans 22 amino acids. Here the CDR3 reads CASGAYSDSLSLWGRARDTQYF. The CDR3 coding sequence is TGTGCTAGTGGAGCCTACTCGGACTCCCTGAGCCTTTGGGGGAGGGCCCGAGATACGCAGTATTTT.

The J gene is TRBJ2-7, the V gene TRBV7-2, with a possible D match to TRBD1 (5 bases). Trimming stripped 2 bases from V and 3 bases from J, with 8 bases between. Germline CDR1 SGHTA, CDR2 FQGNSA. This CDR3 spans 13 amino acids. The CDR3 here is CASSLNRYYEQYF. The CDR3 DNA reads as TGTGCCAGCAGCTTAAACAGGTACTACGAGCAGTACTTC.

The chain has TRBV4-1 and TRBJ1-2, with D hard to call. V lost 4 bases to trimming and J lost 4 bases, with 16 bases between them. The germline V gene has CDR1 MGHRA and CDR2 YSYEKL. The CDR3 consists of 15 residues. The CDR3 region has the DNA TGCGCCAGCAGCCCCCAGGAGGGCGCGCCCTATGGCTACACCTTC. Protein: CASSPQEGAPYGYTF.

The rearrangement links TRBV30 to TRBJ2-3, with 9 bases that match TRBD1. V trimming: 0 bases; J trimming: 6 bases; junction bases outside the gene matches: 7. The germline gives CDR1 GTSNPN, CDR2 SVGIG (reference sequence). The CDR3 is 15 amino acids. The CDR3 region is CAWSVLGQGRDTQYF. In DNA, the CDR3 is TGTGCCTGGAGTGTATTGGGACAGGGAAGGGATACGCAGTATTTT. The full variable domain, with the rest looked up from reference TRBV30 and TRBJ2-3, is SQTIHQWPATLVQPVGSPLSLECTVEGTSNPNLYWYRQAAGRGLQLLFYSVGIGQISSEVPQNLSASRPQDRQFILSSKKLLLSDSGFYLCAWSVLGQGRDTQYFGPGTRLTVL.

The chain is built from TRBV4-2 and TRBJ2-1; 14 bases match TRBD2. CDR3 length: 16 residues. Germline V gene sequence: CDR1 LGHNA, CDR2 YNFKEQ. With V trimmed by 3 bases and J by 6 bases, 4 bases remained unmatched. The CDR3 bases are TGTGCCAGCAGCCACACGGGACTAGCGGGAGTCAATGAGCAGTTCTTC. This codes for CASSHTGLAGVNEQFF.

V gene TRBV9 combines with J gene TRBJ2-7; TRBD1 is a possible D gene (5 bases). The CDR3 has 14 residues. The germline V gene has CDR1 SGDLS and CDR2 YYNGEE. Trimming left V 2 bases short and J 4 bases short, with 13 bases between. The CDR3 DNA reads as TGTGCCAGCAGCGTGTCAGGGATGGGGTACGAGCAGTACTTC. This translates into CASSVSGMGYEQYF.

V and J are TRBV7-2 and TRBJ2-7; 13 bases are shared with TRBD2. CDR3 length: 17 residues. Germline CDR1 reads SGHTA; CDR2 reads FQGNSA. Trimming at V came to 4 bases and at J to 6 bases, leaving 12 bases not matched to a gene. CDR3 sequence reads: CASSSWTSGRGGLEQYF. DNA for the CDR3: TGTGCCAGCAGCTCCTGGACTAGCGGGAGAGGAGGGCTCGAGCAGTACTTC.

The chain employs TRBV5-1 and TRBJ2-7; 8 nucleotides match TRBD1. The CDR3 is 16 residues long. Germline CDR1 SGHRS, CDR2 YFSETQ. After removal of 0 bases from V and 2 bases from J, the junction contained 7 bases not matched to a gene. The CDR3 DNA is TGCGCCAGCAGCTTGGAGCCGACAGGGGCCACCTACGAGCAGTACTTC. It is translated as CASSLEPTGATYEQYF.

The rearrangement uses TRBV28 and TRBJ2-3, with TRBD1 matching 9 bases. The germline V gene encodes CDR1 MDHEN and CDR2 SYDVKM. The CDR3 consists of 16 residues. With 2 bases clipped from V and 0 bases from J, the junction kept 3 bases outside the gene matches. This CDR3 reads CASSLAGTGSTDTQYF. CDR3 bases: TGTGCCAGCAGTTTAGCCGGGACAGGGAGCACAGATACGCAGTATTTT.

V and J are TRBV3-1 (or the pseudogene TRBV3-2) and TRBJ2-7; the match to TRBD1 covers 9 bases. CDR1 and CDR2 from the germline V gene are LGHDT and YNNKEL (reference sequence). J was trimmed by 4 bases and V by 4 bases; bases with no gene match: 2. CDR3 length: 13 amino acids. CDR3 region: CASSRDRAYEQYF. The CDR3 DNA sequence: TGTGCCAGCAGCCGGGACAGGGCGTACGAGCAGTACTTC.